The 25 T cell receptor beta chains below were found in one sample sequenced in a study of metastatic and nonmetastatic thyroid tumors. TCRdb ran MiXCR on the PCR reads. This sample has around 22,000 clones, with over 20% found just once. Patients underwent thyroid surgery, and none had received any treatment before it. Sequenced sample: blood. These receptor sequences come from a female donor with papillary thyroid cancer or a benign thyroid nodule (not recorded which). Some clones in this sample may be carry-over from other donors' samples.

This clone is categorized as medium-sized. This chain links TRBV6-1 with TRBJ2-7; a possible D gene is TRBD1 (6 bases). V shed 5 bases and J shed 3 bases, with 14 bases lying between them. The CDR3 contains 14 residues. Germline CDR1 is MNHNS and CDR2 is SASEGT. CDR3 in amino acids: CASSQGDTNYEQYF. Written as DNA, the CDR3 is TGTGCCAGCAGTCAAGGGGACACTAACTACGAGCAGTACTTC.

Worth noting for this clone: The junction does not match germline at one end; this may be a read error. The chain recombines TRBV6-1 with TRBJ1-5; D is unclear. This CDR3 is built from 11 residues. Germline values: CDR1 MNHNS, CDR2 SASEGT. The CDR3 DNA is TGTGCCATCAGTGGAGGTCAGCCCCGGCATTTT. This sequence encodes CAISGGQPRHF.

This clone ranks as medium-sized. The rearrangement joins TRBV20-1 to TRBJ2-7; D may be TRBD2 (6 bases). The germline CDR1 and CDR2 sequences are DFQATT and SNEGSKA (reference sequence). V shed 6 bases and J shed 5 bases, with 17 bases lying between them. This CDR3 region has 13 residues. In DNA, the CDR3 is TGCAGTGCCCCAAACGTAGCGGTTCACGAGCAGTACTTC. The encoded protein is CSAPNVAVHEQYF.

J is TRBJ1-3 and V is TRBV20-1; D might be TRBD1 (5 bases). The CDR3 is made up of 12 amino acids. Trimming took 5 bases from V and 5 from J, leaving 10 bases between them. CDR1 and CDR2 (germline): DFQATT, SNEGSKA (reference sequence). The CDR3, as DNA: TGCAGTGCTCGGGACGGAAGAAACACCATATATTTT. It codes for CSARDGRNTIYF.

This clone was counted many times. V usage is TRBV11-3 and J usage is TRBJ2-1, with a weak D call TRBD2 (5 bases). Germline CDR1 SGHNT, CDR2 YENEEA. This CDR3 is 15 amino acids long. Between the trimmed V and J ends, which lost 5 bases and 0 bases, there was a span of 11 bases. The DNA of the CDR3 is TGTGCCAGCAGCGTTGAGGGAAGCTCCTACAATGAGCAGTTCTTC. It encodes CASSVEGSSYNEQFF.

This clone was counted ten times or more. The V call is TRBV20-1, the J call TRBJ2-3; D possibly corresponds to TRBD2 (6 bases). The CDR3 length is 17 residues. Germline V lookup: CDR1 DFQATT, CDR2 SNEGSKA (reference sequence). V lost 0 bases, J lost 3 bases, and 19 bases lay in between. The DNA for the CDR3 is TGCAGTGCTAGAGACCCATGGGGTGGGGGAGGAACAGATACGCAGTATTTT. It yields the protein CSARDPWGGGGTDTQYF.

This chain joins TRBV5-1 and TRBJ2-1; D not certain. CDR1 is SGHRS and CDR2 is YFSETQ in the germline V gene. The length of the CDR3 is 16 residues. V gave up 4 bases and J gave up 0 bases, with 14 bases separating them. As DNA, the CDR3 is TGCGCCAGCAGCACAACGGGCCAACCCTCCTACAATGAGCAGTTCTTC. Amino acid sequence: CASSTTGQPSYNEQFF.

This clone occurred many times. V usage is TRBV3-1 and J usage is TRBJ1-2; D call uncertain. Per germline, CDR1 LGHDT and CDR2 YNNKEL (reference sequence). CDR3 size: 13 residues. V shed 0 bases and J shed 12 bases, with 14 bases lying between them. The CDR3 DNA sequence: TGTGCCAGCAGCCAAGAGGGGAGGCTCCCCCACACCTTC. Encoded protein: CASSQEGRLPHTF.

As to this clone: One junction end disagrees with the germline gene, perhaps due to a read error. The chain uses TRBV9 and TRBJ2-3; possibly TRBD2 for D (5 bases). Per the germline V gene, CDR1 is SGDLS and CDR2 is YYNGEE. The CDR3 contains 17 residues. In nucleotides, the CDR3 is TGTGCCAGCAGCGTAGGTTGCGGGTGGGAGACCACAGAAACGCAGTATTTT. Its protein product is CASSVGCGWETTETQYF.

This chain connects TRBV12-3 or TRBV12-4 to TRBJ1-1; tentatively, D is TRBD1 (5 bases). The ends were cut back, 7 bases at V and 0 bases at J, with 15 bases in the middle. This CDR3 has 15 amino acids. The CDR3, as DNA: TGTGCCAGCACCCTCCTGTTACAGGTGAACACTGAAGCTTTCTTT. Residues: CASTLLLQVNTEAFF.

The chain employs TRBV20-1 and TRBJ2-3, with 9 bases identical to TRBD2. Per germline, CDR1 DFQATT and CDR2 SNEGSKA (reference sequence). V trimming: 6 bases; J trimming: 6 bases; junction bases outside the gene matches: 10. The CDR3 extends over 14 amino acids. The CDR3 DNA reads TGCAGTGCCTATAGCGGGAGTTCATTGGATACGCAGTATTTT. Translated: CSAYSGSSLDTQYF.

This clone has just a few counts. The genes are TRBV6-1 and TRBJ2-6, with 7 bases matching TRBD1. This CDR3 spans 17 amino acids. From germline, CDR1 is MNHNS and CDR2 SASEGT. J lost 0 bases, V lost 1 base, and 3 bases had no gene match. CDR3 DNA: TGTGCCAGCAGTGAAGTTGCAGGGGGCTCTGGGGCCAACGTCCTGACTTTC. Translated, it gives CASSEVAGGSGANVLTF.

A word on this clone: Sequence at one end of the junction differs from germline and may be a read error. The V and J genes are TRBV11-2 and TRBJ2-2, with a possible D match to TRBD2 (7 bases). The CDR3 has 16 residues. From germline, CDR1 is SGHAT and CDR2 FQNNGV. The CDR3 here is CASSYLVGGRPGELFF. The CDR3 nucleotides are TGTGCCAGCAGTTACCTGGTGGGGGGGCGCCCCGGTGAGCTGTTTTTT. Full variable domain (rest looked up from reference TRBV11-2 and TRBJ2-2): EAGVAQSPRYKIIEKRQSVAFWCNPISGHATLYWYQQILGQGPKLLIQFQNNGVVDDSQLPKDRFSAERLKGVDSTLKIQPAKLEDSAVYLCASSYLVGGRPGELFFGEGSRLTVL.

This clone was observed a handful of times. The CDR3 DNA reads TGTGCCAGCAACCACAGGGGCTCCGGCTACACCTTC. This translates into CASNHRGSGYTF. The chain employs TRBV6-1 and TRBJ1-2; 7 bases line up with TRBD1. Germline loops: CDR1 MNHNS, CDR2 SASEGT. The trim removed 7 bases at V and 8 bases at J, leaving 7 bases unmatched. CDR3 length: 12 amino acids.

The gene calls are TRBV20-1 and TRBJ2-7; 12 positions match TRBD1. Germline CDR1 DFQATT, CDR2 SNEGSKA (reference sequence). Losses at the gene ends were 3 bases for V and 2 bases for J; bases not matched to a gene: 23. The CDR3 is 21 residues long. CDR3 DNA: TGCAGTGCTAGTTGGGACAGGGGGCCCGGGACAGCCGCGTCGTCTCCCTACGAGCAGTACTTC. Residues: CSASWDRGPGTAASSPYEQYF.

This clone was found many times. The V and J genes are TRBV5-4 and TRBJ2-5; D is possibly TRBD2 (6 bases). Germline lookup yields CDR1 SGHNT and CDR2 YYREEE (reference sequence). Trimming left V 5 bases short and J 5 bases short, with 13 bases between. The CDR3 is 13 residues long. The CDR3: CASSTASVETQYF. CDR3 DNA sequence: TGTGCCAGCAGTACGGCTAGCGTGGAGACCCAGTACTTC. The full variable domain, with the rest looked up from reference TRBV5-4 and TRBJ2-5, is ETGVTQSPTHLIKTRGQQVTLRCSSQSGHNTVSWYQQALGQGPQFIFQYYREEENGRGNFPPRFSGLQFPNYSSELNVNALELDDSALYLCASSTASVETQYFGPGTRLLVL.

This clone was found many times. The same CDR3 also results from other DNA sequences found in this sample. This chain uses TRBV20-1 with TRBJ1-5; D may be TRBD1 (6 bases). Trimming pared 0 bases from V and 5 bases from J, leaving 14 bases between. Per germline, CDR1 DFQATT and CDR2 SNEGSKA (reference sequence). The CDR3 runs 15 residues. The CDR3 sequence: CSARDATGNHQPQHF. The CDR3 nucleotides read TGCAGTGCTAGAGATGCAACAGGGAACCATCAGCCCCAGCATTTT.

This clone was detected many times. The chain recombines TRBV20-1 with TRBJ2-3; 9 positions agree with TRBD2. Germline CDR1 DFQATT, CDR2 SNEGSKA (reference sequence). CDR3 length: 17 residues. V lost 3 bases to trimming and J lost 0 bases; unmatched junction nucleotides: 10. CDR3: CSASPLTSGTSTDTQYF. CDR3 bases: TGCAGTGCTAGTCCCCTGACTAGCGGAACTAGCACAGATACGCAGTATTTT.

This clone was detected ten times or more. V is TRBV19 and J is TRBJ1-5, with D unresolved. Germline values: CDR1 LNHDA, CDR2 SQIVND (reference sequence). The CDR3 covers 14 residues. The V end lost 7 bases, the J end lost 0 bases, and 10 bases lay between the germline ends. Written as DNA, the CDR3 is TGTGCCAGTAACGGAGGTTATAGCAATCAGCCCCAGCATTTT. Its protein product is CASNGGYSNQPQHF.

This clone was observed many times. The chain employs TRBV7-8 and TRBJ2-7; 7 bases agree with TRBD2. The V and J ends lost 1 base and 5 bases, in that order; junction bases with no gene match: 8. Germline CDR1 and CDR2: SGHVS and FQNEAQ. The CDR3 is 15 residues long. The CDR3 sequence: CASSLGARGRDEQYF. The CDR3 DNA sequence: TGTGCCAGCAGCTTAGGGGCGCGGGGGAGGGACGAGCAGTACTTC. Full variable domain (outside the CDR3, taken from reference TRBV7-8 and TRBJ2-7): GAGVSQSPRYKVAKRGQDVALRCDPISGHVSLFWYQQALGQGPEFLTYFQNEAQLDKSGLPSDRFFAERPEGSVSTLKIQRTQQEDSAVYLCASSLGARGRDEQYFGPGTRLTVT.

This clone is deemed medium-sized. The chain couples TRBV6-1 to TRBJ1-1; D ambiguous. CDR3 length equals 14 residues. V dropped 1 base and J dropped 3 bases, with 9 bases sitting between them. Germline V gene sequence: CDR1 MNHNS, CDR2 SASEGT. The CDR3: CASSEVGSYTEAFF. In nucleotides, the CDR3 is TGTGCCAGCAGTGAAGTGGGAAGTTACACTGAAGCTTTCTTT.

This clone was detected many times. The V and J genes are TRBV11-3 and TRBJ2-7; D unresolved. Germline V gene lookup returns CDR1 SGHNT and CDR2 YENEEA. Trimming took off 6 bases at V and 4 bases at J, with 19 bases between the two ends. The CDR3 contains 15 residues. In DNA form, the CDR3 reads TGTGCCAGCAGACGCGCAGACACAAGGAAGTACGAGCAGTACTTC. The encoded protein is CASRRADTRKYEQYF.

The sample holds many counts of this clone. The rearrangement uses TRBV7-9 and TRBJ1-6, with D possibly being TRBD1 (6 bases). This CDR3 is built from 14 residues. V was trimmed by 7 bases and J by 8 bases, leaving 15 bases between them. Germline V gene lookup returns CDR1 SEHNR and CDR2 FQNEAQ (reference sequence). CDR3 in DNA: TGTGCCAGCACTCCGGGGGCGAGCGATTCACCCCTCCACTTT. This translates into CASTPGASDSPLHF.

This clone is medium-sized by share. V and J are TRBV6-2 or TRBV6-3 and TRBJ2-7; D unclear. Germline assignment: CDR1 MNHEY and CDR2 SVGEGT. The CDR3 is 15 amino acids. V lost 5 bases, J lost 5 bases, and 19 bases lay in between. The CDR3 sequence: CASSLLPLSRDEQYF. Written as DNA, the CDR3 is TGTGCCAGCAGTCTACTCCCTCTTAGTCGCGACGAGCAGTACTTC.

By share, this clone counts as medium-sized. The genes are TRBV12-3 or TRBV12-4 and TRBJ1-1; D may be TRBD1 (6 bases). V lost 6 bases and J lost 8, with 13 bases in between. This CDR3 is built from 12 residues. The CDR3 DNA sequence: TGTGCCAGCAGCTGGGGGGGGGCCGAAGCTTTCTTT. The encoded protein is CASSWGGAEAFF.